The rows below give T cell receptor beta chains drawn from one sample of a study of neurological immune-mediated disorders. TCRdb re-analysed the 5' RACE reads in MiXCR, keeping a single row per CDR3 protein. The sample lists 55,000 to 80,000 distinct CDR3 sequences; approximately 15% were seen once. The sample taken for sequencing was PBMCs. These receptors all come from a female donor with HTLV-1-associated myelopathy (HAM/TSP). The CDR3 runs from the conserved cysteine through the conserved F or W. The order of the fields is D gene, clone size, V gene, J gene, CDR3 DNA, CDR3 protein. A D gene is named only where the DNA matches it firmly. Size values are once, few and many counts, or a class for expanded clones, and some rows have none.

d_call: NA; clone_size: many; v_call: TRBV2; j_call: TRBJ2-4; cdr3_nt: TGTGCCAGCAGAGAAAACCTGGACTGGGGCTTGGCCAAAAACATTCAGTACTTC; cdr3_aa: CASRENLDWGLAKNIQYF
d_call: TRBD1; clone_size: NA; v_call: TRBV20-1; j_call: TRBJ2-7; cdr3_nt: TGCAGTGCTAGAAACACGGGACAGGGGGCCTCCTACGAGCAGTACTTC; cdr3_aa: CSARNTGQGASYEQYF
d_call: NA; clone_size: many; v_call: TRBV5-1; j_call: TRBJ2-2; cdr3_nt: TGCGCCAGCAGCTTGACGGGCACCGGGGAGCTGTTTTTT; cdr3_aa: CASSLTGTGELFF
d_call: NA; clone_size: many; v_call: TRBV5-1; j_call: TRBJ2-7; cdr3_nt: TGCGCCAGCAGCTTGCGAGGCGAGCAGTACTTC; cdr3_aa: CASSLRGEQYF
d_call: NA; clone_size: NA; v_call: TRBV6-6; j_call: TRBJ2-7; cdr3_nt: TGTGCCAGCAGTTACGACCAGTTTTACGAGCAGTACTTC; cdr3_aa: CASSYDQFYEQYF
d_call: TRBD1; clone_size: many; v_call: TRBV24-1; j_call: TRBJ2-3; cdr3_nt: TGTGCCACCAGTGATTTGAGGACAGGGGGCACAGATACGCAGTATTTT; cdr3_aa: CATSDLRTGGTDTQYF
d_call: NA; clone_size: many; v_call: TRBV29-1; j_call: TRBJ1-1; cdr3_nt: TGCAGCGCGGGGACAAACAAAGGAGCTTTCTTT; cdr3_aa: CSAGTNKGAFF
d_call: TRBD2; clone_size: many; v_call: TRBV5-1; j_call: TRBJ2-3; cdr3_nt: TGCGCCAGCAGCTTAGGACTAGCGGGGATAACAGATACGCAGTATTTT; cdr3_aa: CASSLGLAGITDTQYF
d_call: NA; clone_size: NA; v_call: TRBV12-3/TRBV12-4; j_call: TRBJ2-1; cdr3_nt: TGTGCCAGCAGTTTAGTTGCGATCGAGCAGTTCTTC; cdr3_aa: CASSLVAIEQFF
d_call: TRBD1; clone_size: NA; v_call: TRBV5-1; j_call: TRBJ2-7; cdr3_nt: TGCTCCAGCAGCTCGCCGGGACAGGTGACCTACGAGCAGTACTTC; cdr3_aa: CSSSSPGQVTYEQYF
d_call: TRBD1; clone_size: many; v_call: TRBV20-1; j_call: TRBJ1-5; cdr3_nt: TGCAGTGCTAACCCCAGGACAGGGGGCGCGATGAGCAATCAGCCCCAGCATTTT; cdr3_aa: CSANPRTGGAMSNQPQHF
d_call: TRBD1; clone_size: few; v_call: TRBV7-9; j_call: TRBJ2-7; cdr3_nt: TGTGCCAGCAGCTTATACGGATCGGACAGGGCCTACGAGCAGTACTTC; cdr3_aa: CASSLYGSDRAYEQYF
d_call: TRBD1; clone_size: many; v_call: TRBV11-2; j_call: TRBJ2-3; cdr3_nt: TGTGCCAGCAGCTTTCTCCCAGGGGGCGTAGATACGCAGTATTTT; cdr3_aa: CASSFLPGGVDTQYF
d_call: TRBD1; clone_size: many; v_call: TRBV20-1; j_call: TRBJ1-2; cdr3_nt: TGCAGTGCTAGAGACCGAGGGGGCCCCCTTTATGGCTACACCTTC; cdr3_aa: CSARDRGGPLYGYTF
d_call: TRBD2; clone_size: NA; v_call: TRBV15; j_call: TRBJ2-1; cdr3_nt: TGTGCCACCAGCAGGGACTCGGGGGGAGATGAGCAGTTCTTC; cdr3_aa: CATSRDSGGDEQFF
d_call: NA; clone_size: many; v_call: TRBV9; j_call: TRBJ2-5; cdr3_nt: TGTGCCAGCAGCCTCGACTCACTGCAAGAGACCCAGTACTTC; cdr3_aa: CASSLDSLQETQYF
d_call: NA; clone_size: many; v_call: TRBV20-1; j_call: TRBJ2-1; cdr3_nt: TGCAGTGCTGAGACAGGCCTCTCCTACAATGAGCAGTTCTTC; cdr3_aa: CSAETGLSYNEQFF
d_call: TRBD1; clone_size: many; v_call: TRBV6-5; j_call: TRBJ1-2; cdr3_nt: TGTGCCAGCAGTTCCCAAGGACAGGAGTATCGAGGCTACACCTTC; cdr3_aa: CASSSQGQEYRGYTF
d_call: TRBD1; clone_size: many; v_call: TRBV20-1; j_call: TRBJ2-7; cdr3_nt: TGCAGTGCTGTCAGGGGGCACTCCTACGAGCAGTACTTC; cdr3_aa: CSAVRGHSYEQYF